This T cell receptor (beta chain) appears in the sequencing data of a study of shared clonotypes between healthy human individuals. The V and J ends lost 0 bases and 3 bases respectively, with 11 bases between them. This CDR3 is built from 15 residues. CDR1 is MNHEY and CDR2 is SVGAGI in the germline V gene. Generated by immunoSEQ multiplex PCR, the TCRdb table keeps only in-frame clones and is missing some. The sample includes 2,500,000 or so clones, 85% to 95% of them seen just once. The receptor's source is a man younger than 30 in good health. Some clones in this sample may be carry-over from other donors' samples. The chain uses TRBV6-5 and TRBJ1-1; D is undetermined. The sequenced material came from naive CD4+ T cells from PBMCs. The subset denotes: CD45RA+ positively selected. The DNA for the CDR3 is TGTGCCAGCAGTTACTCACGCCCTCGGGACACTGAAGCTTTCTTT. It encodes CASSYSRPRDTEAFF.